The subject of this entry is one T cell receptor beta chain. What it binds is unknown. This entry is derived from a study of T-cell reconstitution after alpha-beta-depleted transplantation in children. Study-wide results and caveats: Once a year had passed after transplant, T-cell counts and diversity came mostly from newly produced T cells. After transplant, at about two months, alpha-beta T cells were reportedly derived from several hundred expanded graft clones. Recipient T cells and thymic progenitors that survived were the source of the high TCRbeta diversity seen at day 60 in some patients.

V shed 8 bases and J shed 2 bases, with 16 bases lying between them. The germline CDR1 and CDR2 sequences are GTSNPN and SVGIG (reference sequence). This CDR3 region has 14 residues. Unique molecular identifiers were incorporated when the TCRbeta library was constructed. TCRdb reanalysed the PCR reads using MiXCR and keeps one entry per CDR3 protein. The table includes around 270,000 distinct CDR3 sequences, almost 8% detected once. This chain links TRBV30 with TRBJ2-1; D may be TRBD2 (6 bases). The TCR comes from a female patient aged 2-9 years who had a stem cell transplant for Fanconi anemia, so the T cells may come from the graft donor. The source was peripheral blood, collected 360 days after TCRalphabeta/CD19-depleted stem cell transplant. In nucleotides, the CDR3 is TGTGCCGGGGACCGGGACTGGGCCTACAATGAGCAGTTCTTC. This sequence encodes CAGDRDWAYNEQFF.